The clone carrying this T cell receptor beta chain came up a few times. These data come from a study of blood T cells in healthy people across ages. Roughly 10 milliliters was the volume of peripheral blood drawn from each donor. PCR was performed a second time for about 6 to 12 cycles using a sample-barcoded 5' primer and a J-beta primer mix. Using its own MiXCR run on the 5' RACE reads, TCRdb lists one record per CDR3 protein. The sample has 950,000 to 1,200,000 distinct CDR3 sequences; around two fifths are singletons. The receptor's source is a young man in good health. Sequenced input: blood.

DNA of the CDR3: TGCAGTGCTAGAGGCCAGGGGGGGAGCACAGATACGCAGTATTTT. Translated: CSARGQGGSTDTQYF. V gene TRBV20-1 combines with J gene TRBJ2-3; D might be TRBD1 or TRBD2, each matching 7 bases. Trimming shortened V by 1 base and J by 0 bases, and 11 bases separated the two germline ends. In germline, CDR1 is DFQATT, CDR2 SNEGSKA (reference sequence). The CDR3 spans 15 residues.